This TCR beta chain was identified during a study of CD8 T cells in ankylosing spondylitis. Findings and caveats of the study: Disease-linked clones were CD8+ and relatively rare in peripheral blood. There was a TCR beta motif, made of eight highly homologous variants, that appeared characteristic of ankylosing spondylitis blood.

TCRdb ran MiXCR on the 5' RACE reads and lists one entry per CDR3 protein. This sample yields around 300,000 distinct CDR3 sequences, of which about 20% are seen a single time; around 3.2% belongs to the top ten. In regard to this clonotype: Its matching antigen is unknown.

The length of the CDR3 is 14 residues. CDR1 and CDR2 (germline): DFQATT, SNEGSKA (reference sequence). This chain joins TRBV20-1 and TRBJ2-5; TRBD1 aligns across 7 bases. Sequences were obtained from blood, either unsorted or a sorted T cell fraction (not recorded which). The clonotype was recovered from a female donor with ankylosing spondylitis or in good health (not recorded which). DNA for the CDR3: TGCAGCTCTGAGAGGGGACAGCTACAAGAGACCCAGTACTTC. Its translation is CSSERGQLQETQYF.